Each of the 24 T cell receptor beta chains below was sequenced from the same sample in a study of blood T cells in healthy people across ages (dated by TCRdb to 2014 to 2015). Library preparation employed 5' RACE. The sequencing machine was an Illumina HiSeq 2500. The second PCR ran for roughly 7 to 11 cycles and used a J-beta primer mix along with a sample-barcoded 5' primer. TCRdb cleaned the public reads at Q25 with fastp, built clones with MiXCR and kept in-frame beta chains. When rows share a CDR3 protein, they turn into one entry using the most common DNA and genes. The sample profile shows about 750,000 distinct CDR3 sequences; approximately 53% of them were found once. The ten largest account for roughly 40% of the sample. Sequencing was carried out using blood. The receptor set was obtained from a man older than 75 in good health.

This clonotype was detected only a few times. For the CDR3, the DNA is TGTGCCAGCAGCCAAGTGGCGGCTGATCAGCCCCAGCATTTT. As protein: CASSQVAADQPQHF. The chain couples TRBV3-1 to TRBJ1-5; no clear D gene. V was cut by 1 base and J by 5 bases, with 9 bases left in between. The CDR3 covers 14 residues. Germline CDR1 and CDR2: LGHDT and YNNKEL (reference sequence).

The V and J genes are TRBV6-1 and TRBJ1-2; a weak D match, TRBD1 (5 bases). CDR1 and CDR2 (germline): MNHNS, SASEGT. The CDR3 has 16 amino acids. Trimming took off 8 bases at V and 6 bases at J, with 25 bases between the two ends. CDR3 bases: TGTGCCAGCCCCGCAGGGCAGGGTGATACGAGAGATGGCTACACCTTC. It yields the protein CASPAGQGDTRDGYTF.

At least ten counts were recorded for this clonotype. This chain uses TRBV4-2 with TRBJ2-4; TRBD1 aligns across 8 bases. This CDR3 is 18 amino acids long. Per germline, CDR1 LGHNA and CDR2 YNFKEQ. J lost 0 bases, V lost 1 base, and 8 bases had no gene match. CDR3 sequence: CASSQGDRNQLAKNIQYF. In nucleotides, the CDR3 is TGTGCCAGCAGCCAAGGGGACAGGAATCAGCTAGCCAAAAACATTCAGTACTTC.

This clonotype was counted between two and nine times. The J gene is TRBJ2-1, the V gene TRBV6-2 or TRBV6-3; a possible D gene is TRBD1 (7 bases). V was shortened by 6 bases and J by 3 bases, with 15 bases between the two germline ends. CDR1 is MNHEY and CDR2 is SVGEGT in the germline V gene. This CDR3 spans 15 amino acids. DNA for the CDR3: TGTGCCAGCAGCGGGCGGGACAGAGTCTACAATGAGCAGTTCTTC. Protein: CASSGRDRVYNEQFF.

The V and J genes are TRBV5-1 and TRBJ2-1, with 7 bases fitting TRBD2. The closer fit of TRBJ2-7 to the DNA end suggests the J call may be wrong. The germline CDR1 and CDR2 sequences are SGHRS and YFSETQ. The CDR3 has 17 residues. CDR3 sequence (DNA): TGCGCCAGCAGCTTGGCTGAGGGCGGGAGCTCCTACAATGAGCAGTACTTC. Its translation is CASSLAEGGSSYNEQYF.

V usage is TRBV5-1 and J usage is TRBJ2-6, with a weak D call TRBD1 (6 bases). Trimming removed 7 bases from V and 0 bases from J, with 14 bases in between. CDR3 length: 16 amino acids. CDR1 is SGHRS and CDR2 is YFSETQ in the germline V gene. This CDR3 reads CASGTRASSGANVLTF. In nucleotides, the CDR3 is TGCGCCAGCGGGACAAGGGCCAGCTCTGGGGCCAACGTCCTGACTTTC.

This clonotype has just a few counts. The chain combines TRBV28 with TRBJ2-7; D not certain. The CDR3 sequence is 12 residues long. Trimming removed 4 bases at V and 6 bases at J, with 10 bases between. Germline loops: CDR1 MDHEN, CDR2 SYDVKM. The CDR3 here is CASSWVLGEQYF. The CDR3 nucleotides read TGTGCCAGCAGTTGGGTTTTAGGCGAGCAGTACTTC.

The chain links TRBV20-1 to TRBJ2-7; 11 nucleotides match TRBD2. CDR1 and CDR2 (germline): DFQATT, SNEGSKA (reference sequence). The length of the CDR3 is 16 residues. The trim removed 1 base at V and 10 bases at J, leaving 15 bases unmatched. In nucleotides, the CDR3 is TGCAGTGCTAGAGTTGTCCTAGCGGGAGGACCCTATCTACAGTACTTC. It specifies CSARVVLAGGPYLQYF.

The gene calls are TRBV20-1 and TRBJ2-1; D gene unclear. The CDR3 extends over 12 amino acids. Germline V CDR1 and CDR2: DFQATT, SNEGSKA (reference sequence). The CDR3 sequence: CICPRSYNEQFF. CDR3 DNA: TGCATTTGCCCCAGATCCTACAATGAGCAGTTCTTC.

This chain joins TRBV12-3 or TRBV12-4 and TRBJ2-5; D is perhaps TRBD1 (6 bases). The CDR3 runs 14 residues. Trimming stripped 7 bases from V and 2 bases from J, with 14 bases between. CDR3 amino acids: CASNAWTDQETQYF. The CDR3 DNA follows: TGTGCCAGCAATGCATGGACAGATCAAGAGACCCAGTACTTC.

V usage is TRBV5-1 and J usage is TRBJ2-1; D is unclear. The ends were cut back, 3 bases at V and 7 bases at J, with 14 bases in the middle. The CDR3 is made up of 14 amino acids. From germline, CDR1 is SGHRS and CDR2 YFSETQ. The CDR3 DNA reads TGCGCCAGCAGCTACCTTCGGGCGGATAATGAGCAGTTCTTC. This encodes CASSYLRADNEQFF.

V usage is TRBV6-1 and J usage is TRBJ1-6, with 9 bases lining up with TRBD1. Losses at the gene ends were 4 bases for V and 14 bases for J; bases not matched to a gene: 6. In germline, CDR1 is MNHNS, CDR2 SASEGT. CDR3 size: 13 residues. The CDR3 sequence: CASSGGTGCTLHF. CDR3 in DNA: TGTGCCAGCAGTGGAGGGACAGGGTGCACCCTCCACTTT.

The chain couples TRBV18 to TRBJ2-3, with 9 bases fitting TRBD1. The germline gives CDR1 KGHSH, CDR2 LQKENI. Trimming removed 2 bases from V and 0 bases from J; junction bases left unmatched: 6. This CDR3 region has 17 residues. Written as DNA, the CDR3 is TGTGCCAGCTCACCATACCGGGACAGGGCTAGCACAGATACGCAGTATTTT. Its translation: CASSPYRDRASTDTQYF.

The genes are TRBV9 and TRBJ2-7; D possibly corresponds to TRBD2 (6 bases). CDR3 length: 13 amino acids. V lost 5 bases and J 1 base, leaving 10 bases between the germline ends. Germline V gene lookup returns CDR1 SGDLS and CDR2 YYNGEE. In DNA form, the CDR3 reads TGTGCCAGCAGTACTGCGGGATCCTACGAGCAGTACTTC. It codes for CASSTAGSYEQYF.

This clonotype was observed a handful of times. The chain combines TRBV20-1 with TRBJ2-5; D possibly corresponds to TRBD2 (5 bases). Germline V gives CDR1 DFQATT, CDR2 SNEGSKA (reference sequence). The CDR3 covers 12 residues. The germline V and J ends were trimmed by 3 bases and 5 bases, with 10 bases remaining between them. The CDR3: CSASDYRETQYF. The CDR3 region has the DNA TGCAGTGCTAGCGACTATCGGGAGACCCAGTACTTC.

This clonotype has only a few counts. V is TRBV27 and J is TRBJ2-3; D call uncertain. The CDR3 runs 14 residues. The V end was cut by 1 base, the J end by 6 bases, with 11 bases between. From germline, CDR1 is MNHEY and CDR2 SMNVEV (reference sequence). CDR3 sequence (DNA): TGTGCCAGCAGTTTATTGTGGAGTAGGGATACGCAGTATTTT. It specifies CASSLLWSRDTQYF.

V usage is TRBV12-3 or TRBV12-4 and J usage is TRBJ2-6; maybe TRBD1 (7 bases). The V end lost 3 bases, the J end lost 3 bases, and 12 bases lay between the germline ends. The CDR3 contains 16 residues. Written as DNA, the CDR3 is TGTGCCAGCAGTTTTTCAGGGGGAGGTGGGGCCAACGTCCTGACTTTC. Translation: CASSFSGGGGANVLTF.

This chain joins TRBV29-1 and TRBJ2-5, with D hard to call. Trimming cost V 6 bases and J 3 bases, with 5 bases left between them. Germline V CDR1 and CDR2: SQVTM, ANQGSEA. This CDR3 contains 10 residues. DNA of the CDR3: TGCAGCGTAACAGAAGAGACCCAGTACTTC. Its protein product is CSVTEETQYF.

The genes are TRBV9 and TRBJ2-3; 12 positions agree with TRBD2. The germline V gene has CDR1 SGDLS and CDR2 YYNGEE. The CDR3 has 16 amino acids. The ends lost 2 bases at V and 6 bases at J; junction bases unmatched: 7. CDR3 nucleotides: TGTGCCAGCAGCGTTGACCCTAGCGGGAGGGGGGATACGCAGTATTTT. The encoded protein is CASSVDPSGRGDTQYF.

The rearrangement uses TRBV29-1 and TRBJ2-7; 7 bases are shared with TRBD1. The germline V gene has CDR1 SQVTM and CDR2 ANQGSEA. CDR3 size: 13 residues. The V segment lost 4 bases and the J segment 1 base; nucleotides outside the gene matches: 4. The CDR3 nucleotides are TGCAGCGTTGGGACAGGAATATCCTACGAGCAGTACTTC. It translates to CSVGTGISYEQYF.

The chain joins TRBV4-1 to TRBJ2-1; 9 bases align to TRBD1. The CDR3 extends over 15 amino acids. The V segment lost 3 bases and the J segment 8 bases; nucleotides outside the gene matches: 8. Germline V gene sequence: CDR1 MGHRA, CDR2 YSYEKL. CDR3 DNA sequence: TGCGCCAGCAGCCATCTCGGGACAGGGATTCATGAGCAGTTCTTC. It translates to CASSHLGTGIHEQFF.

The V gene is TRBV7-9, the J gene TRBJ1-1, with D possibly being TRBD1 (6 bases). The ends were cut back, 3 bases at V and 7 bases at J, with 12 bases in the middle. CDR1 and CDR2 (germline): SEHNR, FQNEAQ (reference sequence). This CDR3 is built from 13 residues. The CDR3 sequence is CASSFGQSGEAFF. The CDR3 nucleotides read TGTGCCAGCAGCTTCGGACAGTCGGGTGAAGCTTTCTTT.

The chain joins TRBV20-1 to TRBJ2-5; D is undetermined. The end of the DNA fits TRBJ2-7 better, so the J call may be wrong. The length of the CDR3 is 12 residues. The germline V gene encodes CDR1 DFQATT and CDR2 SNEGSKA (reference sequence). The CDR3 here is CSAPTGTYEQYF. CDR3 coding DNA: TGCAGTGCCCCAACTGGAACCTACGAGCAGTACTTC.

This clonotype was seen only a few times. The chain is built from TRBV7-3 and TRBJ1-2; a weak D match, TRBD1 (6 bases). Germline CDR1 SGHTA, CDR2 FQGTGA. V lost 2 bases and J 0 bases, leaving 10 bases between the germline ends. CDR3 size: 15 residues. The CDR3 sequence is CASSLLRTANYGYTF. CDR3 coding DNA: TGTGCCAGCAGCTTACTCCGGACAGCTAACTATGGCTACACCTTC. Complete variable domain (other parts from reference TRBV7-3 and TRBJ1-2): GAGVSQTPSNKVTEKGKYVELRCDPISGHTALYWYRQSLGQGPEFLIYFQGTGAADDSGLPNDRFFAVRPEGSVSTLKIQRTERGDSAVYLCASSLLRTANYGYTFGSGTRLTVV.